One sample yielded the 3 T cell receptor beta chains listed below, sequenced in a study of beta chain features in type 1 diabetes. cDNA synthesis used the whole RNA isolate, giving expressed TCRB sequences. Measured with immunoSEQ multiplex PCR; TCRdb has only the in-frame clones, and not every one. Of about 340,000 clones detected, 7.5% to 9% appear once; the ten largest clones hold less than 0.45%. Input material: central memory CD4+ T cells from blood. Receptors originate from a woman between 18 and 29 years old in good health.

This clone was detected only a few times. The chain joins TRBV2 to TRBJ1-1, with 10 bases fitting TRBD1. This CDR3 has 14 amino acids. Germline V lookup: CDR1 SNHLY, CDR2 FYNNEI. Trimming cost V 9 bases and J 1 base; bases outside gene matches: 5. DNA of the CDR3: TGTGCCAGTTATAGGGACAGGGGGAACACTGAAGCTTTCTTT. Translation gives CASYRDRGNTEAFF.

This clone was seen a few times. The chain recombines TRBV21-1 with TRBJ2-1; the table's TRBD1 call for D was not verified on the DNA. TRBV21-1 corresponds to a pseudogene. This CDR3 region has 16 residues. In nucleotides, the CDR3 is TGTGCCAGCAGCAAAGCCCTAGACAGGGGAAACAATGAGCAGTTCTTC. Translation: CASSKALDRGNNEQFF.

This clone was observed a few times. V is TRBV28 and J is TRBJ2-1, with a weak D call TRBD2 (5 bases). CDR1 and CDR2 from the germline V gene are MDHEN and SYDVKM. The ends were cut back, 6 bases at V and 8 bases at J, with 23 bases in the middle. This CDR3 comprises 16 residues. Here the CDR3 reads CASSFHVGSAFDEQFF. The CDR3 nucleotides are TGTGCCAGCAGCTTTCATGTAGGGAGCGCCTTCGATGAGCAGTTCTTC.